This T cell receptor beta chain was recorded in a study of Graves' ophthalmopathy and Graves' hyperthyroidism. Findings and limits, study-wide: The model forecast ophthalmopathy progression, reaching under 71% sensitivity and around 75% specificity.

Germline CDR1 DFQATT, CDR2 SNEGSKA (reference sequence). Trimming removed 3 bases from V and 4 bases from J; junction bases left unmatched: 7. The CDR3 is made up of 15 amino acids. RNA transcripts were the source from which TCR beta CDR3 regions were amplified. The first round was an RT-PCR with HTBI primers, and the second round was a multiplex PCR. TCRdb re-called the multiplex PCR reads with MiXCR, one entry per CDR3 protein. The sample shows 400,000 to 450,000 distinct CDR3 sequences, approximately 21% of them seen only once. This clonotype was detected ten times or more. The antigen is unknown. The chain has TRBV20-1 and TRBJ2-7; TRBD2 aligns across 12 bases. The sample consisted of peripheral blood. This clonotype was obtained from a woman younger than 30 with stable Graves' hyperthyroidism. The CDR3, as DNA: TGCAGTGCTAGGTCTCTAGCGGGAGGGCGGTACGAGCAGTACTTC. This translates into CSARSLAGGRYEQYF.